Shown below are 22 T cell receptor beta chains from a single sample sequenced in a study of T cell responses to AZD1222 COVID-19 vaccine. TCRdb's copy holds only in-frame clones and misses some; the assay was immunoSEQ multiplex PCR. The data hold some 140,000 clones, with 85% to 95% observed a single time. Sequenced here: peripheral blood, sampled 28 days after the second AZD1222 dose. These receptors came from an adult who received the AZD1222 COVID-19 vaccine.

The rearrangement uses TRBV25-1 and TRBJ2-7; D possibly matches TRBD1 or TRBD2 (5 bases each). The CDR3 contains 14 residues. From germline, CDR1 is MGHDK and CDR2 SYGVNS. Trimming cost V 8 bases and J 2 bases, with 16 bases left between them. As DNA, the CDR3 is TGTGCCAGCGGAACCGGGACGGCTCCCTACGAGCAGTACTTC. Protein sequence: CASGTGTAPYEQYF.

The genes are TRBV9 and TRBJ1-1, with 7 bases identical to TRBD1. CDR1 and CDR2 (germline): SGDLS, YYNGEE. Trimming removed 0 bases from V and 6 bases from J; junction bases left unmatched: 14. This CDR3 comprises 17 residues. The CDR3: CASSVVLGTVGGAEAFF. DNA for the CDR3: TGTGCCAGCAGCGTAGTCCTGGGGACAGTGGGGGGTGCTGAAGCTTTCTTT.

This rearrangement joins TRBV6-5 to TRBJ1-1, with a weak D call TRBD1 (5 bases). The CDR3 loop spans 14 amino acids. The germline gives CDR1 MNHEY, CDR2 SVGAGI. V gave up 3 bases and J gave up 3 bases, with 11 bases separating them. The CDR3 region is CASSYRLGDTEAFF. The CDR3 coding sequence is TGTGCCAGCAGTTATAGGCTAGGGGACACTGAAGCTTTCTTT.

The chain recombines TRBV3-1 (or the pseudogene TRBV3-2) with TRBJ1-6; D gene unclear. V was clipped by 5 bases and J by 10 bases, with 6 bases between them. Germline loops: CDR1 LGHDT, CDR2 YNNKEL (reference sequence). The CDR3 covers 11 residues. CDR3 residues: CASSGGSPLHF. The DNA of the CDR3 is TGTGCCAGCAGCGGTGGGTCACCCCTCCACTTT.

In the case of this clone: The identical CDR3 is also encoded by other nucleotide sequences in the sample. J is TRBJ2-1 and V is TRBV4-1; the D gene is possibly TRBD1 (6 bases). Germline V gene sequence: CDR1 MGHRA, CDR2 YSYEKL. CDR3 length: 15 residues. Trimming shortened V by 0 bases and J by 2 bases, and 8 bases separated the two germline ends. The CDR3 nucleotides are TGCGCCAGCAGCCAAGAGAGGGGGACCTACAATGAGCAGTTCTTC. Amino acids: CASSQERGTYNEQFF.

The gene calls are TRBV19 and TRBJ2-7, with a possible D match to TRBD1 (6 bases). Germline V gene data show CDR1 as LNHDA and CDR2 as SQIVND (reference sequence). Trimming stripped 4 bases from V and 3 bases from J, with 13 bases between. The CDR3 covers 14 residues. CDR3: CASSRSGTNYEQYF. The CDR3 nucleotides are TGTGCCAGTAGTAGGTCCGGGACAAACTACGAGCAGTACTTC.

The genes are TRBV18 and TRBJ1-2; D is possibly TRBD1 (6 bases). This CDR3 spans 17 amino acids. Trimming took off 5 bases at V and 7 bases at J, with 26 bases between the two ends. The germline V gene encodes CDR1 KGHSH and CDR2 LQKENI. CDR3 protein: CASSETIGSNGGLGYTF. CDR3 sequence (DNA): TGTGCCAGCTCAGAGACGATAGGATCCAACGGGGGCCTTGGCTACACCTTC.

This sequence joins TRBV11-3 and TRBJ1-1; unclear D gene. This CDR3 spans 14 amino acids. The V gene's germline CDR1 is SGHNT and CDR2 YENEEA. Trimming removed 5 bases from V and 1 base from J, with 11 bases in between. DNA for the CDR3: TGTGCCAGCAGCGGAATGAGAGGGAACACTGAAGCTTTCTTT. It codes for CASSGMRGNTEAFF.

The V gene is TRBV7-9, the J gene TRBJ1-5, with D possibly matching TRBD1 (5 bases). This CDR3 spans 12 amino acids. Trimming left V 8 bases short and J 5 bases short, with 10 bases between. The germline V gene encodes CDR1 SEHNR and CDR2 FQNEAQ (reference sequence). The CDR3 sequence is CASGGGYQPQHF. CDR3 bases: TGTGCCAGCGGCGGGGGATATCAGCCCCAGCATTTT.

The chain recombines TRBV7-2 with TRBJ2-7; 11 bases align to TRBD1. The junction had 7 bases not matched to a gene; V was cut back by 6 bases and J by 3 bases. CDR1 is SGHTA and CDR2 is FQGNSA in the germline V gene. The CDR3 covers 15 residues. CDR3 DNA sequence: TGTGCCAGCAGTTCCACCGGGACAGGGGGCTACGAGCAGTACTTC. It specifies CASSSTGTGGYEQYF.

J is TRBJ1-6 and V is TRBV9; 7 nucleotides match TRBD1. This CDR3 comprises 14 residues. The V and J ends lost 0 bases and 9 bases, in that order; junction bases with no gene match: 3. Germline CDR1 reads SGDLS; CDR2 reads YYNGEE. CDR3 nucleotide sequence: TGTGCCAGCAGCGTAGGACAGGGAATTTCACCCCTCCACTTT. As protein: CASSVGQGISPLHF.

The chain couples TRBV18 to TRBJ1-1, with D tentatively TRBD1 (5 bases). The V gene's germline CDR1 is KGHSH and CDR2 LQKENI. The CDR3 contains 15 residues. V lost 5 bases to trimming and J lost 7 bases, with 20 bases between them. The CDR3 DNA reads TGTGCCAGCTCAGCGTCTGGGCCGCTCGGGGGTGAAGCTTTCTTT. Translation: CASSASGPLGGEAFF.

The gene calls are TRBV10-3 and TRBJ1-1; D is possibly TRBD1 (6 bases). Germline assignment: CDR1 ENHRY and CDR2 SYGVKD. This CDR3 region has 13 residues. Trimming pared 7 bases from V and 3 bases from J, leaving 12 bases between. CDR3 residues: CAIKWGRDTEAFF. CDR3 DNA sequence: TGTGCCATCAAATGGGGGCGCGACACTGAAGCTTTCTTT.

CDR3 amino acids: CASSTGTPGSGNTIYF. Written as DNA, the CDR3 is TGTGCCAGCAGTACCGGGACACCCGGCTCTGGAAACACCATATATTTT. This chain links TRBV9 with TRBJ1-3, with D possibly matching TRBD1 (6 bases). V was trimmed by 5 bases and J by 0 bases, leaving 15 bases between them. CDR1 SGDLS and CDR2 YYNGEE come from the germline V gene. The CDR3 loop spans 16 amino acids.

About this clone itself: One end of the junction is discordant with germline, which a read error may explain. This sequence joins TRBV7-7 and TRBJ2-2; D is perhaps TRBD2 (6 bases). This CDR3 comprises 17 residues. From germline, CDR1 is SSHAT and CDR2 FNYEAQ (reference sequence). CDR3 amino acids: CASTRFPSAFGTGELFF. Here the CDR3 DNA reads TGTGCTAGCACCCGTTTCCCTAGCGCATTCGGCACCGGGGAGCTGTTTTTT.

The rearrangement joins TRBV7-9 to TRBJ1-6; unclear D gene. V was clipped by 5 bases and J by 8 bases, with 22 bases between them. CDR3 length equals 17 residues. Germline CDR1 and CDR2: SEHNR and FQNEAQ (reference sequence). This chain's CDR3 is CASSPEESSYDDSPLHF. CDR3 DNA: TGTGCCAGCAGCCCCGAGGAGTCATCCTATGACGATTCACCCCTCCACTTT.

The genes are TRBV19 and TRBJ2-3, with D uncertain. The germline gives CDR1 LNHDA, CDR2 SQIVND (reference sequence). Trimming took 3 bases from V and 8 from J, leaving 9 bases between them. The CDR3 runs 12 residues. CDR3 protein: CASSIKPSTQYF. The CDR3 nucleotides read TGTGCCAGTAGTATCAAGCCCTCTACGCAGTATTTT.

This chain joins TRBV21-1 and TRBJ2-1; the table's TRBD1 call for D was not verified on the DNA. TRBV21-1 represents a pseudogene. There are 10 residues in the CDR3. For the CDR3, the DNA is TGTGCCAGAGACAGCAATGAGCAGTTCTTC. Translated, it gives CARDSNEQFF.

The V gene is TRBV7-3, the J gene TRBJ1-1; D is perhaps TRBD1 (5 bases). Germline CDR1 reads SGHTA; CDR2 reads FQGTGA. The V end lost 5 bases, the J end lost 12 bases, and 13 bases lay between the germline ends. The CDR3 extends over 11 amino acids. CDR3 region: CASSLVGVPFF. CDR3 DNA sequence: TGTGCCAGCAGCCTAGTAGGGGTACCTTTCTTT.

The chain carries TRBV3-1 (or the pseudogene TRBV3-2) and TRBJ2-1; D gene unclear. Trimming cost V 0 bases and J 10 bases, with 16 bases left between them. The CDR3 consists of 15 residues. Per germline, CDR1 LGHDT and CDR2 YNNKEL (reference sequence). The chain's CDR3 is CASSQDWTNSWEQFF. For the CDR3, the DNA is TGTGCCAGCAGCCAAGATTGGACCAATTCGTGGGAGCAGTTCTTC.

The CDR3 DNA follows: TGTGCCAGCAGCCTGGGGGCAAGCAATCAGCCCCAGCATTTT. It translates to CASSLGASNQPQHF. This sequence joins TRBV3-1 (or the pseudogene TRBV3-2) and TRBJ1-5, with a possible D match to TRBD1 (6 bases). CDR3 size: 14 residues. With 4 bases removed from V and 1 base from J, the gap between germline ends came to 8 bases. Germline V gives CDR1 LGHDT, CDR2 YNNKEL (reference sequence).

This chain connects TRBV19 to TRBJ2-2, with TRBD2 matching over 9 bases. Germline CDR1 LNHDA, CDR2 SQIVND (reference sequence). Trimming at V came to 3 bases and at J to 2 bases, leaving 4 bases not matched to a gene. This CDR3 spans 16 amino acids. The CDR3 DNA follows: TGTGCCAGTAGTATGTTTAGCGGGGGCAACACCGGGGAGCTGTTTTTT. Translation: CASSMFSGGNTGELFF.